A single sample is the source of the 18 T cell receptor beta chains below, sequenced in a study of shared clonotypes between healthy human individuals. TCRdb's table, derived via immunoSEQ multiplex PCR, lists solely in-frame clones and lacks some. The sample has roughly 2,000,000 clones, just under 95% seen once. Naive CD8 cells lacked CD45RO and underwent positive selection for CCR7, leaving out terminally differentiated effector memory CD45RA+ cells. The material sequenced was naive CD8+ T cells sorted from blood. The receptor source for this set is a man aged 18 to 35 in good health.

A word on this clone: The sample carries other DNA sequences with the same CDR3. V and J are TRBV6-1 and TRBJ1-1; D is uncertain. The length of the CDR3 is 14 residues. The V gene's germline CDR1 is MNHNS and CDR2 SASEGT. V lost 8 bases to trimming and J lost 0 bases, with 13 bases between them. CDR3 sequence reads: CASSSGLMNTEAFF. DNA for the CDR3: TGTGCCAGCTCTTCTGGGCTCATGAACACTGAAGCTTTCTTT.

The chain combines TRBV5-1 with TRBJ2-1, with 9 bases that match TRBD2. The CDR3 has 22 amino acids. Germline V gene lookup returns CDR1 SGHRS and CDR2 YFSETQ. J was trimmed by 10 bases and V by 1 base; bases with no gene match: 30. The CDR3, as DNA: TGCGCCAGCAGCTTGCTGGGTGTGGCGGGAGGGCCCTTAGGGGGTTCGGTGGTGGAGCAGTTCTTC. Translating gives CASSLLGVAGGPLGGSVVEQFF.

Written as DNA, the CDR3 is TGTGCCAGCAGCTTGGAGCCCGGGACAGGGTCCGGAAACACCATATATTTT. This encodes CASSLEPGTGSGNTIYF. This sequence joins TRBV5-4 and TRBJ1-3; 9 bases fit TRBD1. Trimming at V came to 0 bases and at J to 4 bases, leaving 8 bases not matched to a gene. The CDR3 contains 17 residues. Germline CDR1 SGHNT, CDR2 YYREEE (reference sequence). The full variable domain, completed using reference TRBV5-4 and TRBJ1-3, is ETGVTQSPTHLIKTRGQQVTLRCSSQSGHNTVSWYQQALGQGPQFIFQYYREEENGRGNFPPRFSGLQFPNYSSELNVNALELDDSALYLCASSLEPGTGSGNTIYFGEGSWLTVV.

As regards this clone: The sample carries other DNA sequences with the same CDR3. This CDR3 reads CASSVTGGSYEQYF. CDR3 DNA sequence: TGTGCCAGCAGCGTTACTGGGGGCTCCTACGAGCAGTACTTC. The genes are TRBV9 and TRBJ2-7; D may match TRBD1 or TRBD2 (5 bases each). CDR3 length: 14 amino acids. The germline gives CDR1 SGDLS, CDR2 YYNGEE. Trimming removed 2 bases at V and 0 bases at J, with 9 bases between. The entire variable domain, with the rest obtained from reference TRBV9 and TRBJ2-7, is as follows: DSGVTQTPKHLITATGQRVTLRCSPRSGDLSVYWYQQSLDQGLQFLIQYYNGEERAKGNILERFSAQQFPDLHSELNLSSLELGDSALYFCASSVTGGSYEQYFGPGTRLTVT.

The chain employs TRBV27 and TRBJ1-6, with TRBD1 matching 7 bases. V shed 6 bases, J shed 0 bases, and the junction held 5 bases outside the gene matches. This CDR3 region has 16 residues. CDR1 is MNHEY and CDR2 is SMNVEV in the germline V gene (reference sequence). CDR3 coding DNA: TGTGCCAGCAGCCCACAGGGGATCTCCTATAATTCACCCCTCCACTTT. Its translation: CASSPQGISYNSPLHF.

The CDR3 coding sequence is TGTGCCAGCAGCGTAGATTCATCACCCCTCCACTTT. It specifies CASSVDSSPLHF. V usage is TRBV9 and J usage is TRBJ1-6, with D hard to call. Trimming stripped 0 bases from V and 10 bases from J, with 5 bases between. CDR1 SGDLS and CDR2 YYNGEE come from the germline V gene. The CDR3 contains 12 residues.

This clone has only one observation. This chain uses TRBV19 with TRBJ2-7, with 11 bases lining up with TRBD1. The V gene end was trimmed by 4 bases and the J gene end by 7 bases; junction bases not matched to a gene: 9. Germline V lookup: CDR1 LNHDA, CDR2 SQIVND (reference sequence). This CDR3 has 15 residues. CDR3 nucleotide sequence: TGTGCCAGTAGTACGGACAGGGGGCCGGCGCGGGAGCAGTACTTC. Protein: CASSTDRGPAREQYF.

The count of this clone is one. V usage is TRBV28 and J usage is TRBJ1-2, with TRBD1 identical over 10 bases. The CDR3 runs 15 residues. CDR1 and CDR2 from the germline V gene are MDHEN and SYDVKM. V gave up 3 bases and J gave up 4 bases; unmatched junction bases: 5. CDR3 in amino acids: CASSLVGTGAYGYTF. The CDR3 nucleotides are TGTGCCAGCAGTTTGGTCGGGACAGGGGCCTATGGCTACACCTTC.

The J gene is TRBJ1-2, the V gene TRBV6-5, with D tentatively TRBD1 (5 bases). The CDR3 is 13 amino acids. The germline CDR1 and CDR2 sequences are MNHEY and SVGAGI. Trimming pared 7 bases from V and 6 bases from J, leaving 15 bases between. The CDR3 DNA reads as TGTGCCAGCACCACGGGGGGTTTTGATGGCTACACCTTC. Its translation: CASTTGGFDGYTF.

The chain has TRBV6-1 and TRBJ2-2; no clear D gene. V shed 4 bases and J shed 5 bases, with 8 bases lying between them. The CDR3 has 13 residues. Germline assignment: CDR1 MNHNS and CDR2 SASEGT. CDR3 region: CASSVFLTGELFF. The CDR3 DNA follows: TGTGCCAGCAGTGTATTCTTAACCGGGGAGCTGTTTTTT.

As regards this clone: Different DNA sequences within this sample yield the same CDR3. This chain's CDR3 is CASSSEETQYF. The DNA of the CDR3 is TGTGCCAGCAGCTCGGAGGAGACCCAGTACTTC. The genes are TRBV7-9 and TRBJ2-5; no firm D call. CDR1 is SEHNR and CDR2 is FQNEAQ in the germline V gene (reference sequence). The CDR3 extends over 11 amino acids. The V gene lost 4 bases and the J gene lost 5 bases, with 5 bases spanning the gap.

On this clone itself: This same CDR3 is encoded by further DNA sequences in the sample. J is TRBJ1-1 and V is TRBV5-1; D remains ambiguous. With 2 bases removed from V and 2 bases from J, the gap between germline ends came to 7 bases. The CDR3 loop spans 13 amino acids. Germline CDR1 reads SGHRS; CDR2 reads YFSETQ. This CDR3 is CASSFGTNTEAFF. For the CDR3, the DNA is TGCGCCAGCAGCTTTGGAACTAACACTGAAGCTTTCTTT.

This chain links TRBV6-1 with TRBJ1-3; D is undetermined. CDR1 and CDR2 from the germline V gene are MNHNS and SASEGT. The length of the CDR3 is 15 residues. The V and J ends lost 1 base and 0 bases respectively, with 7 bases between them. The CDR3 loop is CASSEGPSSGNTIYF. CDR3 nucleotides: TGTGCCAGCAGTGAAGGGCCGAGCTCTGGAAACACCATATATTTT.

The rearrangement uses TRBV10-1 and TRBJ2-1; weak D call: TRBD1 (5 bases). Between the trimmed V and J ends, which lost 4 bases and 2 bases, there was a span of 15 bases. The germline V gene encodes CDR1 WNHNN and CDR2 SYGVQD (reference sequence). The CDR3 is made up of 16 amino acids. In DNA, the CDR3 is TGCGCCAGCAGTGTCACGGCAGGGTGGACCTACAATGAGCAGTTCTTC. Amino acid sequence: CASSVTAGWTYNEQFF.

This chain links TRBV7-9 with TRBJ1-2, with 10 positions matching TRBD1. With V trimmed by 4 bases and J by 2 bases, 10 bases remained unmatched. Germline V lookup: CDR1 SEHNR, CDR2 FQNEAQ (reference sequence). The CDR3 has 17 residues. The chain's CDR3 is CASSSGTGAAGNYGYTF. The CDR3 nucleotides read TGTGCCAGCAGCTCAGGGACAGGGGCCGCGGGGAACTATGGCTACACCTTC.

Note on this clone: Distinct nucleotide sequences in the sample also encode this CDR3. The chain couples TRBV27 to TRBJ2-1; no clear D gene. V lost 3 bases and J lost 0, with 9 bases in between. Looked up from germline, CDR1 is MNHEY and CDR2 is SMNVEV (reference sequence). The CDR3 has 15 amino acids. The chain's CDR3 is CASSLVGLSYNEQFF. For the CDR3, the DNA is TGTGCCAGCAGTTTGGTCGGGCTCTCCTACAATGAGCAGTTCTTC.

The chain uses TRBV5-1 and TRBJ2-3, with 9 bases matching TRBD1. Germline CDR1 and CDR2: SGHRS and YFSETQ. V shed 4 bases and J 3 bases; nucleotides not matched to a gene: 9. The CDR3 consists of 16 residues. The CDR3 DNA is TGCGCCAGCAGCCCCGGGACAGGGAAATTAACAGATACGCAGTATTTT. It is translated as CASSPGTGKLTDTQYF.

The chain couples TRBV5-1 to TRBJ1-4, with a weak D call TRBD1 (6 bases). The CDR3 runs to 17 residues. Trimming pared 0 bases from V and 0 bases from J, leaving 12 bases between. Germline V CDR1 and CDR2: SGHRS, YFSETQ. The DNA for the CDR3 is TGCGCCAGCAGCTTGGCCCCAGGGGCAACAACTAATGAAAAACTGTTTTTT. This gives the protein CASSLAPGATTNEKLFF. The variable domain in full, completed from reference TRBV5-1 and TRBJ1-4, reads KAGVTQTPRYLIKTRGQQVTLSCSPISGHRSVSWYQQTPGQGLQFLFEYFSETQRNKGNFPGRFSGRQFSNSRSEMNVSTLELGDSALYLCASSLAPGATTNEKLFFGSGTQLSVL.